These 26 T cell receptor beta chains were sequenced from one sample in a study of T cell repertoires and HLA-DP antigens. Clones were read by immunoSEQ multiplex PCR, and TCRdb kept only the in-frame ones, dropping some. Seen here are some 110,000 clones, about 92% observed once, and the top ten hold more than 0.25%. Their specific antigens are unknown. The source material was CD4+ T cells from PBMCs. The receptors derive from a woman under 30 in good health and CMV-seronegative.

The chain recombines TRBV6-1 with TRBJ1-2, with 8 bases lining up with TRBD1. V dropped 9 bases and J dropped 2; count of bases not matched to a gene: 5. Germline V gene lookup returns CDR1 MNHNS and CDR2 SASEGT. This CDR3 comprises 13 residues. CDR3 amino acids: CASRTGQNYGYTF. The CDR3 coding sequence is TGTGCCAGTCGGACAGGGCAGAACTATGGCTACACCTTC.

The V call is TRBV28, the J call TRBJ2-1; maybe TRBD1 (6 bases). CDR1 is MDHEN and CDR2 is SYDVKM in the germline V gene. The CDR3 is 15 amino acids. V gave up 8 bases and J gave up 6 bases, with 20 bases separating them. The CDR3 region is CASLSPTVGANEQFF. In nucleotides, the CDR3 is TGTGCCAGCCTATCCCCCACAGTGGGGGCCAATGAGCAGTTCTTC.

This rearrangement joins TRBV9 to TRBJ2-3, with 8 bases aligning to TRBD1. CDR3 size: 16 residues. Germline lookup yields CDR1 SGDLS and CDR2 YYNGEE. V dropped 0 bases and J dropped 6; count of bases not matched to a gene: 9. The CDR3 is CASSVGAGGASDTQYF. The DNA for the CDR3 is TGTGCCAGCAGCGTAGGGGCAGGGGGCGCGTCGGATACGCAGTATTTT.

This clone was counted between two and nine times. The chain couples TRBV12-5 to TRBJ2-2; 7 nucleotides align to TRBD1. Germline values: CDR1 LGHNT, CDR2 FRNRAP. This CDR3 has 15 amino acids. With V trimmed by 1 base and J by 1 base, 0 bases remained unmatched. The CDR3 sequence is CASGLGTGNTGELFF. DNA of the CDR3: TGTGCTAGTGGTTTGGGGACAGGGAACACCGGGGAGCTGTTTTTT.

The chain carries TRBV6-1 and TRBJ2-7; D unresolved. The germline CDR1 and CDR2 sequences are MNHNS and SASEGT. The V end was cut by 0 bases, the J end by 7 bases, with 7 bases between. The CDR3 length is 12 residues. For the CDR3, the DNA is TGTGCCAGCAGTGAAGCTGGGCCAGAGCAGTACTTC. Translation: CASSEAGPEQYF.

This chain links TRBV4-1 with TRBJ1-1, with 7 nucleotides matching TRBD1. Germline values: CDR1 MGHRA, CDR2 YSYEKL. This CDR3 has 15 amino acids. J was trimmed by 3 bases and V by 3 bases; bases with no gene match: 7. CDR3 in amino acids: CASSQTGRKDTEAFF. The CDR3 DNA is TGCGCCAGCAGCCAGACAGGGAGAAAGGACACTGAAGCTTTCTTT.

This sequence joins TRBV7-2 and TRBJ2-1; D is unresolved. Germline V CDR1 and CDR2: SGHTA, FQGNSA. This CDR3 contains 16 residues. V was shortened by 1 base and J by 0 bases, with 10 bases between the two germline ends. The CDR3 DNA is TGTGCCAGCAGCTTAGTCGGATCGCGCTCCTACAATGAGCAGTTCTTC. This encodes CASSLVGSRSYNEQFF.

The chain couples TRBV6-6 to TRBJ1-6, with 9 bases matching TRBD1. Germline CDR1 is MNHNY and CDR2 is SVGAGI (reference sequence). The CDR3 runs 14 residues. Losses at the gene ends were 6 bases for V and 7 bases for J; bases not matched to a gene: 4. The CDR3, as DNA: TGTGCCAGCAGCGGGGACAGGGCAAATTCACCCCTCCACTTT. Protein sequence: CASSGDRANSPLHF.

The rearrangement joins TRBV5-1 to TRBJ2-3; D tentatively fits TRBD1 or TRBD2 (5 bases each). This CDR3 region has 17 residues. Deletions cut 0 bases from V and 2 bases from J, with 16 bases between. Germline V gene lookup returns CDR1 SGHRS and CDR2 YFSETQ. For the CDR3, the DNA is TGCGCCAGCAGCTTGGATAGGGGTCCGGGGACCACAGATACGCAGTATTTT. Encoded protein: CASSLDRGPGTTDTQYF. The whole variable domain, filled in from reference TRBV5-1 and TRBJ2-3, reads KAGVTQTPRYLIKTRGQQVTLSCSPISGHRSVSWYQQTPGQGLQFLFEYFSETQRNKGNFPGRFSGRQFSNSRSEMNVSTLELGDSALYLCASSLDRGPGTTDTQYFGPGTRLTVL.

The table lists this clone with a few counts. The V call is TRBV7-2, the J call TRBJ1-2; a possible D gene is TRBD1 (5 bases). The CDR3 extends over 14 amino acids. Germline CDR1 SGHTA, CDR2 FQGNSA. V dropped 4 bases and J dropped 0 bases, with 9 bases sitting between them. The CDR3 spells CASSSGPTNYGYTF. The CDR3 bases are TGTGCCAGCAGCTCGGGACCTACTAACTATGGCTACACCTTC.

The chain uses TRBV4-1 and TRBJ1-6; D gene unclear. Per the germline V gene, CDR1 is MGHRA and CDR2 is YSYEKL. The CDR3 covers 18 residues. Trimming cost V 1 base and J 2 bases, with 15 bases left between them. CDR3: CASSQGKREDPYNSPLHF. In nucleotides, the CDR3 is TGCGCCAGCAGCCAAGGAAAGAGGGAGGATCCCTATAATTCACCCCTCCACTTT.

This clone was counted once. In DNA, the CDR3 is TGTGCCAGCAGCGTGGGGGGAAAGGTAACCTACGAGCAGTACGTC. The encoded protein is CASSVGGKVTYEQYV. The chain recombines TRBV21-1 with TRBJ2-7; the D call TRBD2 from the table was never checked on the DNA. TRBV21-1 is described as a pseudogene. This CDR3 is 15 amino acids long.

The CDR3 sequence is CASSLGDRIAKNIQYF. The CDR3 DNA reads as TGTGCCAGCAGCTTAGGTGACAGGATAGCCAAAAACATTCAGTACTTC. The genes are TRBV11-1 and TRBJ2-4, with D possibly being TRBD1 (6 bases). The germline CDR1 and CDR2 sequences are SGHAT and FQDESV (reference sequence). There are 16 residues in the CDR3. Trimming pared 1 base from V and 0 bases from J, leaving 10 bases between.

This rearrangement joins TRBV4-1 to TRBJ2-2, with D perhaps TRBD2 (7 bases). Germline V gene lookup returns CDR1 MGHRA and CDR2 YSYEKL. The CDR3 runs 17 residues. Trimming cost V 2 bases and J 7 bases, with 20 bases left between them. The chain's CDR3 is CASSQMGRGTMGGELFF. The CDR3, as DNA: TGCGCCAGCAGCCAAATGGGAAGGGGGACTATGGGCGGGGAGCTGTTTTTT.

The V call is TRBV25-1, the J call TRBJ2-1; tentative D call: TRBD2 (7 bases). Germline V gene sequence: CDR1 MGHDK, CDR2 SYGVNS. CDR3 size: 16 residues. V lost 7 bases, J lost 2 bases, and 18 bases lay in between. CDR3 bases: TGTGCCAGCATCCCACGGGGGGCGGGAACCTACAATGAGCAGTTCTTC. This translates into CASIPRGAGTYNEQFF.

This clone showed up just once. This chain links TRBV21-1 with TRBJ2-7; TRBD1 is the table's D call and was not checked against the DNA. TRBV21-1 is annotated as a pseudogene. The CDR3 is made up of 14 amino acids. The CDR3 region is CASSRGQGVPGQYV. The DNA of the CDR3 is TGTGCCAGCAGCAGGGGACAGGGGGTTCCGGGGCAGTACGTC.

The V call is TRBV5-1, the J call TRBJ2-1; 7 nucleotides match TRBD2. After removal of 4 bases from V and 8 bases from J, the junction contained 3 bases not matched to a gene. The CDR3 has 12 residues. Germline V gene lookup returns CDR1 SGHRS and CDR2 YFSETQ. The chain's CDR3 is CASSTTSDEQFF. DNA of the CDR3: TGCGCCAGCAGCACAACTAGCGATGAGCAGTTCTTC.

This chain uses TRBV4-1 with TRBJ1-2; TRBD1 is a possible D gene (5 bases). With 0 bases removed from V and 0 bases from J, the gap between germline ends came to 11 bases. This CDR3 contains 16 residues. Per the germline V gene, CDR1 is MGHRA and CDR2 is YSYEKL. CDR3 protein: CASSQDRAQANYGYTF. CDR3 in DNA: TGCGCCAGCAGCCAAGACAGGGCTCAGGCTAACTATGGCTACACCTTC.

The rearrangement uses TRBV23-1 and TRBJ2-7; 8 bases fit TRBD1. TRBV23-1 is known as an ORF, though its function is uncertain. Losses at the gene ends were 0 bases for V and 1 base for J; bases not matched to a gene: 2. This CDR3 has 15 residues. Here the CDR3 reads CASSQSRDRSYEQYF. As DNA, the CDR3 is TGCGCCAGCAGTCAATCCCGGGACAGGTCCTACGAGCAGTACTTC.

The chain employs TRBV6-5 and TRBJ2-7; D possibly corresponds to TRBD2 (5 bases). This CDR3 is 15 amino acids long. V shed 6 bases and J shed 0 bases, with 15 bases lying between them. Germline CDR1 MNHEY, CDR2 SVGAGI. The CDR3 loop reads CASSPGGGYSYEQYF. The CDR3 region has the DNA TGTGCCAGCAGCCCCGGAGGCGGTTACTCCTACGAGCAGTACTTC.

This clone was seen only once. CDR3 in amino acids: CASSVDPFYGYTF. The CDR3 nucleotides are TGTGCCAGCAGCGTAGATCCTTTCTATGGCTACACCTTC. The gene calls are TRBV7-2 and TRBJ1-2; D uncertain. Trimming removed 5 bases from V and 4 bases from J, with 11 bases in between. Germline V gene data show CDR1 as SGHTA and CDR2 as FQGNSA. The CDR3 extends over 13 amino acids.

This chain connects TRBV7-2 to TRBJ2-5; D unclear. CDR1 is SGHTA, CDR2 FQGNSA, per germline. V was clipped by 3 bases and J by 1 base, with 6 bases between them. The CDR3 spans 13 residues. As DNA, the CDR3 is TGTGCCAGCAGCTTTAGTTTCCAAGAGACCCAGTACTTC. Protein sequence: CASSFSFQETQYF.

The chain recombines TRBV10-3 with TRBJ2-6; no clear D. The germline V gene has CDR1 ENHRY and CDR2 SYGVKD. The CDR3 covers 14 residues. Trimming removed 7 bases from V and 1 base from J, with 8 bases in between. This CDR3 is CAIKQQSGANVLTF. DNA for the CDR3: TGTGCCATCAAGCAGCAGTCTGGGGCCAACGTCCTGACTTTC.

The gene calls are TRBV7-9 and TRBJ2-1, with TRBD2 identical over 10 bases. The germline V gene has CDR1 SEHNR and CDR2 FQNEAQ (reference sequence). Trimming cost V 5 bases and J 5 bases; bases outside gene matches: 9. The CDR3 runs 16 residues. The CDR3: CASSPKLAGSDNEQFF. The CDR3 bases are TGTGCCAGCAGCCCCAAACTAGCGGGGAGTGACAATGAGCAGTTCTTC.

The chain links TRBV5-1 to TRBJ2-7, with TRBD2 identical over 16 bases. This CDR3 has 17 amino acids. The germline gives CDR1 SGHRS, CDR2 YFSETQ. V lost 3 bases, J lost 1 base, and 4 bases stayed unmatched. The CDR3 DNA follows: TGCGCCAGCAGCTCGTTGGGACTAGCGGGAGGGTCCTACGAGCAGTACTTC. Protein product: CASSSLGLAGGSYEQYF.

In regard to this clone: The same CDR3 can be traced to other DNA sequences in this sample. The chain recombines TRBV28 with TRBJ1-3; D remains ambiguous. Germline V gives CDR1 MDHEN, CDR2 SYDVKM. V dropped 8 bases and J dropped 0 bases, with 5 bases sitting between them. This CDR3 is 12 amino acids long. The CDR3, as DNA: TGTGCCAGCCTAGACTCTGGAAACACCATATATTTT. Protein: CASLDSGNTIYF.